The clone carrying this T cell receptor beta chain is medium-sized (0.01 to 0.1%) by share. Bulk tumor gDNA, about 640 ng per sample, served as the TCR template. Biopsies that were spaced far apart were taken, several per primary tumor, during surgery. Those enrolled were patients newly diagnosed with untreated non-small cell lung cancer and undergoing curative surgery. The V end lost 5 bases, the J end lost 8 bases, and 12 bases lay between the germline ends. Germline values: CDR1 MNHNS, CDR2 SASEGT. This CDR3 is built from 12 residues. The data were taken from a study of immune heterogeneity within non-small cell lung tumors. Multiplex PCR (32 V and 13 J primers) was used to amplify the TCR beta CDR3. TCRdb used MiXCR to reprocess the multiplex PCR reads, holding one entry per CDR3 protein. The data hold about 5,600 distinct CDR3 sequences, with 18% observed a single time.

The specimen was lung tumor tissue. This receptor was obtained from a man aged 40-49 years with non-small cell lung cancer. V and J are TRBV6-1 and TRBJ1-1; D is possibly TRBD1 (5 bases). The DNA for the CDR3 is TGTGCCAGCAGTTACACTACAGGAGAAGCTTTCTTT. Protein product: CASSYTTGEAFF.